This T cell receptor beta chain was documented in a study of cytomegalovirus exposure and HLA in healthy donors. A note on this clone: What it recognizes is unknown.

The CDR3 sequence is 15 residues long. After removal of 5 bases from V and 5 bases from J, the junction contained 10 bases not matched to a gene. Germline V gene lookup returns CDR1 SGHVS and CDR2 FQNEAQ. General study results and limits: In the roughly 130 validation repertoires, a later analysis found that first-cohort TCR clusters tended to co-occur. Cytomegalovirus association was listed for around 170 TCR beta chains.

Here immunoSEQ multiplex PCR was the method, and the copy in TCRdb shows in-frame clones only, minus some. In the table there are a few hundred thousand clones, approximately 88% of which are singletons. The source is a woman in her thirties in good health and CMV-seropositive. Sequencing was done on a sample of PBMCs. V is TRBV7-8 and J is TRBJ1-2; 8 positions match TRBD1. In nucleotides, the CDR3 is TGTGCCAGCAGCGGTGGACAGGGCCGAGAATATGGCTACACCTTC. Its protein is CASSGGQGREYGYTF.